This T cell receptor beta chain was profiled in a study of blood T cell repertoires in COVID-19 (dated by TCRdb to the early 2020s). In the study overall: Samples covering the acute and convalescent phases of COVID-19 were provided by collaborators in the United States, Italy and Spain. The material from the prospective study consisted of cDNA or gDNA derived from T cells, B-cell-depleted T cells, or PBMCs. Deeply sampled blood TCRbeta repertoires from subjects exposed to, actively infected with, or recovered from COVID-19 were included in the dataset. The repertoires were released in a freely available public database intended as a resource for research on the immune response to SARS-CoV-2. Samples came from the ongoing ImmuneRACE study (first 160 participants) plus 1,254 subjects from 6 global collaborators. A de-identified subject ID, COVID-19 status, age in years and sex were almost always included in the sample metadata. Where available, HLA class I and class II types were taken from metadata supplied by the sample provider and were not determined by assay-based typing. The investigation overall reported the following: The quantity of clinical and demographic metadata differed by source and by participant and was supplied without curation.

A note on this clone: This receptor's antigen is unknown. The sample holds no much larger clone one base away, and base qualities are not on file. The sample holds other DNA sequences that translate to the same CDR3.

The immunoSEQ Assay, a bias-controlled multiplex PCR, was used to amplify TCRbeta CDR3 regions from genomic DNA. As for how the authors treated the data: Nucleated cell counts per sample were estimated from amplification of reference gene primers within the assay. Sequence reads were collapsed and filtered to measure the absolute abundance of every unique TCRbeta CDR3 rearrangement. Productive Simpson clonality was computed per sample as the square root of Simpson's diversity index over productive rearrangements. TCRdb obtained this table from immuneACCESS and retained in-frame rearrangements with V and J assigned. These tables miss some clones; where compared with another copy, unresolved V genes account for less than half of the shortfall, and the remainder is unexplained. V, J and clone size are those of that table, while D and trimming were read from the DNA. The sample table lists 470,000 or so clones, 87% of them with a count of one. The ten largest clones add up to just under 2% of the sample.

Enrolling through a virtual design, the prospective study's participants ranged in age from roughly 18 to 100 years and lived across some 22 United States geographic areas. In the prospective study, participants were assigned to cohorts based on the clinical history participants reported in a screening survey and a study questionnaire. Mobile phlebotomists in the prospective study collected whole blood, serum and a nasopharyngeal or oropharyngeal swab from every participant. Prospective study participants could optionally give additional blood draws and questionnaires over an approximately 2-month period. Before DNA extraction, blood samples from the prospective study were shipped at room temperature or frozen. Trimming costs V 2 bases and J 8 bases, and their ends lie 6 bases apart. Reading the germline V gene (reference sequence) gives CDR1 DFQATT and CDR2 SNEGSKA. From the cysteine up to the phenylalanine, the CDR3 has a length of 11 residues. CDR3 DNA is the only sequence kept; it has 33 bases, read in frame from the first base.

Sequencing was carried out using PBMCs or T cells enriched from blood (not recorded which). Recombination connected TRBV20-1 to TRBJ1-4; the D segment cannot be called with confidence. The receptor was derived from a woman under 30 with acute COVID-19. In nucleotides, the sequence is TGCAGTGCTAGATCCGGGGAAAAACTGTTTTTT. Its amino acids are CSARSGEKLFF.